This T cell receptor (beta chain) was profiled in a study of human T cells and chemical hapten exposure (dated by TCRdb to the early 2020s). Some background on the complete study: For sensitization, 2% DPC in acetone was applied to a 2 cm by 2 cm area of upper inner arm skin. Patients additionally received weekly therapeutic DPC doses to the scalp throughout the approximately 22-week study period. Patch testing was performed on the upper back with Finn chambers containing 0.01% DPC, and the patch tests were scored after 6 days according to International Contact Dermatitis Research Group standards. Alopecia areata with under or over 50% scalp involvement, alopecia totalis and alopecia universalis were represented in the patient cohort, which was mostly female. Libraries were pooled for sequencing, and variation in per-sample TCR yields was attributed mainly to small differences in library volumes within the pool. The study tracked peripheral blood TCR repertoire changes in vivo during primary and secondary sensitization to the hapten diphenylcyclopropenone (DPC) in alopecia patients. Patient blood was sampled pre-sensitization (week 0) and at 2, 6 and about 24 weeks after DPC sensitization. Under 30 alopecia patients gave blood for TCR sequencing at one to four time points (pre-sensitization, 2, 6 and 24 weeks). Overall results and qualifications from the work: DPC sensitization did not change how many TCRs were above 1 in 1000 frequency, and no evidence was found of alterations in global repertoire structure. Patch test score correlated positively with the number of PT1 expanded TCRs, reaching significance at thresholds 8, 16 and 32 but not at 4. Compared with pre-sensitization or healthy control sets, expanded TCRs formed significantly more large CDR3 similarity clusters, which is consistent with antigen-driven responses. Alopecia, a presumed autoimmune disease, was present in all patients, so the immune response of the patients might differ from that of healthy individuals. Repeated subsampling changed both the strength of the expansion versus patch-test correlation and the threshold at which the correlation became significant.

This clonotype was found a few times. No antigen is known for it. There are no base qualities to consult, and no much larger clone falls within one base. Libraries were built with RACE. TCRdb shows the sequencer as NextSeq 500. Library preparation attached unique molecular identifiers to individual cDNA molecules for quantitative, reproducible TCR counting. From each blood RNA sample, both TCR alpha and TCR beta chains were sequenced. Concerning the study's data processing: A median of approximately 100,000 TCRs per sample was observed, with a range of 23,224 to 690,600. V, J and CDR3 annotation of the TCR reads was performed with the Decombinator software suite. Every sample was subsampled to the same number of TCRs (28,000) for the PS versus PT1 abundance plots. TCRs were defined as expanded if absent before sensitization and observed at least eight times at the 2-week time point. The public reads were reanalyzed by TCRdb: fastp trimming at Q25, MiXCR alignment, in-frame beta chains only. Each entry merges the rows of one CDR3 protein and shows their most common DNA and genes. The V and J calls reflect TCRdb's pipeline rather than the authors' work. Recorded for this sample are 150,000 to 200,000 distinct CDR3 sequences; around 15% of them occurred a single time. The ten largest clones add up to about 1.7% of the sample.

V is pruned by 4 bases and J by 3 bases, leaving 7 bases of the junction without a gene match. Spanning cysteine to phenylalanine, the CDR3 consists of 15 amino acids. Only the CDR3 part of the read is kept: 45 bases, read in frame from the first base. For CDR1 and CDR2, the germline V gene (reference sequence) lists LGHDT and YNNKEL. The sample's time point label, in plain terms: patch test 1, 2 weeks after DPC sensitization. Read against the paper, the sample's treatment or condition label means: therapeutic diphenylcyclopropenone sensitization with weekly scalp DPC. Blood at each patch-test visit was drawn before the patch test was applied. Patients were eligible if aged 18 to 70, diagnosed with alopecia and judged suitable for DPC therapy, and pregnant patients were excluded. Total RNA was isolated from unfractionated whole blood collected in Tempus Blood RNA tubes.

The specimen was whole blood, collected in connection with sensitization to the hapten diphenylcyclopropenone (DPC). In this chain, TRBV3-1 is recombined with TRBJ1-2; the central 8 bases match TRBD1. This receptor was identified in a woman between 25 and 40 years old with alopecia areata. Some clones in this sample may be carry-over from other donors' samples. The DNA sequence reads TGTGCCAGCAGCCCGGACAGGGATCGTGACTATGGCTACACCTTC. Translated, this gives CASSPDRDRDYGYTF.